The rows below give T cell receptor beta chains drawn from one sample of a study of blood T cell repertoires in COVID-19. The repertoire was sequenced with immunoSEQ multiplex PCR; TCRdb's copy has only in-frame clones and lacks some. Of over 150,000 clones in the sample, approximately 83% were seen once. Source material: peripheral blood. Source of these receptors: a woman aged 55-69 years with acute or convalescent COVID-19. CDR3s include the opening cysteine and the closing phenylalanine or tryptophan. The order of the fields is CDR3 DNA, CDR3 protein, clone size, V gene, J gene, D gene, CDR3 length. D genes are given only for firm matches. Part of the rows lack a size; the others show once, few, many or a class for expanded clones.

TGTGCCAGCACCAGGCCAGGGACTAGCGGGGGGTCGGCCGGGGAGCTGTTTTTT	CASTRPGTSGGSAGELFF	-	TRBV28	TRBJ2-2	TRBD2	18
TGTGCCAGCAGTTTAAGTCTACAGCCAAACACCGGGGAGCTGTTTTTT	CASSLSLQPNTGELFF	-	TRBV27	TRBJ2-2	-	16
TGTGCCAGCAGCCGACAACTAGCGGGTGTAGATACGCAGTATTTT	CASSRQLAGVDTQYF	-	TRBV7-3	TRBJ2-3	TRBD2	15
TGTGCCAGCTCACCCCCCGCAGGCACAGATACGCAGTATTTT	CASSPPAGTDTQYF	-	TRBV18	TRBJ2-3	-	14
TGCAGTGCTAGTTCCTCGGGACTGAACAATGAGCAGTTCTTC	CSASSSGLNNEQFF	-	TRBV20-1	TRBJ2-1	-	14
TGTGCCATCAGTCCGGCAGGGGGCAATGGCTACACCTTC	CAISPAGGNGYTF	-	TRBV10-3	TRBJ1-2	TRBD1	13
TGTGCCAGCAGTTTATTCTACAGAGGACAAACGAACACCGGGGAGCTGTTTTTT	CASSLFYRGQTNTGELFF	once	TRBV27	TRBJ2-2	-	18
TGTGCCAGCTCACCAGTAGAGGGCCGCAATCAGCCCCAGCATTTT	CASSPVEGRNQPQHF	-	TRBV18	TRBJ1-5	-	15
TGTGCCTGGAGATACCCCCAAGCGGGTAATTCACCCCTCCACTTT	CAWRYPQAGNSPLHF	few	TRBV30	TRBJ1-6	-	15
TGTGCCAGCAGCTCCCCGAGGACAGGTAATCAGCCCCAGCATTTT	CASSSPRTGNQPQHF	once	TRBV7-8	TRBJ1-5	TRBD1	15
TGTGCCAGCAGTTTATCGGGACAGAACTATGGCTACACCTTC	CASSLSGQNYGYTF	-	TRBV27	TRBJ1-2	TRBD1	14
TGTGCCAGCAGTTACGGCGCAGGGGGTGCCAAAAACATTCAGTACTTC	CASSYGAGGAKNIQYF	-	TRBV6-5	TRBJ2-4	TRBD1	16
TGTGCCAGCTCACCTCGAACACAGGACGGCAATCAGCCCCAGCATTTT	CASSPRTQDGNQPQHF	-	TRBV18	TRBJ1-5	-	16
TGTGCCGGGAGGGTCCAGCCGGATATCTACGAGCAGTACTTC	CAGRVQPDIYEQYF	-	TRBV6-5	TRBJ2-7	TRBD2	14
TGTGCCAGCAGGCGGGGGGTGGACAATCAGCCCCAGCATTTT	CASRRGVDNQPQHF	-	TRBV2	TRBJ1-5	-	14
TGTGCCAGCAGCGGACTAGCGGGGGGGAGCACCGGGGAGCTGTTTTTT	CASSGLAGGSTGELFF	few	TRBV7-6	TRBJ2-2	TRBD2	16
TGTGCCAGCAGCCGGGAGACGTTTCAGCCCCAGCATTTT	CASSRETFQPQHF	-	TRBV7-9	TRBJ1-5	-	13
TGTGCCAGCAGCGCCCGTACCTTAGCCGGGGAGCTGTTTTTT	CASSARTLAGELFF	once	TRBV11-3	TRBJ2-2	-	14
TGCGCCAGCAGCCAAGAGAACAGGGGTAGTTCTGGGGCCAACGTCCTGACTTTC	CASSQENRGSSGANVLTF	-	TRBV4-1	TRBJ2-6	TRBD1	18
TGTGCCAGCAGCCCGGGACAGAGCCTTGGCACTGAAGCTTTCTTT	CASSPGQSLGTEAFF	-	TRBV3-1/TRBV3-2	TRBJ1-1	TRBD1	15
TGTGCCATCAGGACGGGTACAGGGAACACTGAAGCTTTCTTT	CAIRTGTGNTEAFF	-	TRBV10-3	TRBJ1-1	-	14
-	CASTFGPGLIYEQYF	-	TRBV3-1/TRBV3-2	TRBJ2-7	-	15
TGTGCCAGCTCAGAGACTAGCGGCCAAGAGACCCAGTACTTC	CASSETSGQETQYF	-	TRBV18	TRBJ2-5	TRBD2	14
TGTGCCAGCAGTGATATACTAGCGGGGGGAAGCTCCTACAATGAGCAGTTCTTC	CASSDILAGGSSYNEQFF	once	TRBV6-4	TRBJ2-1	TRBD2	18
TGTGCCAGCAGCCAAGATCGAGAGACCCAGTACTTC	CASSQDRETQYF	-	TRBV3-1/TRBV3-2	TRBJ2-5	-	12
TGTGCCAGCAGCGTAGCCGGCCCGGGGGAAAAACTGTTTTTT	CASSVAGPGEKLFF	-	TRBV9	TRBJ1-4	-	14
TGTGCCAGCAGTTTATACCCATCAGCGGGGGTCGACTTCTCCTACAATGAGCAGTTCTTC	CASSLYPSAGVDFSYNEQFF	-	TRBV27	TRBJ2-1	TRBD2	20
TGCGCCAGCAGCTTGGAAGGGGTAACTGAAGCTTTCTTT	CASSLEGVTEAFF	-	TRBV5-1	TRBJ1-1	-	13
TGTGCCTCCCTCCAGGGGGCTGAGCAGTTCTTC	CASLQGAEQFF	-	TRBV6-5	TRBJ2-1	TRBD1	11
TGTGCCAGCAGTTACTCTAGTCGGGGGACTGGAAACACCATATATTTT	CASSYSSRGTGNTIYF	-	TRBV6-5	TRBJ1-3	-	16
TGTGCCAGCTCACCAGGACTAGCGGGGACAGATACGCAGTATTTT	CASSPGLAGTDTQYF	once	TRBV18	TRBJ2-3	TRBD2	15
TGTGCCTGGAGTAGTAGGCCAGGTACGCAGTATTTT	CAWSSRPGTQYF	-	TRBV30	TRBJ2-3	-	12
TGTGCCAGTAGTACCACTGGTGCATATAATTCACCCCTCCACTTT	CASSTTGAYNSPLHF	-	TRBV19	TRBJ1-6	-	15
TGTGCCAGCAGCCTCCAGGAGCGATCAGAGGGGGCAGATACGCAGTATTTT	CASSLQERSEGADTQYF	-	TRBV13	TRBJ2-3	-	17
TGTGCCAGCCGAGGGAATGGCTACACCTTC	CASRGNGYTF	-	TRBV7-9	TRBJ1-2	-	10
TGTGCCAGCAGTCCGGACAGCTATCAGCCCCAGCATTTT	CASSPDSYQPQHF	-	TRBV28	TRBJ1-5	-	13
TGTGCCAGCAGTTCCCGACCGGGAAGTCCCAATCAGCCCCAGCATTTT	CASSSRPGSPNQPQHF	-	TRBV6-5	TRBJ1-5	-	16
TGCGCCAGCAGTGCGAGCTCTGGAAACACCATATATTTT	CASSASSGNTIYF	-	TRBV10-1	TRBJ1-3	-	13
TGTGCCAGCAGTAGTCCGGGATCCATGGGTGGCTACACCTTC	CASSSPGSMGGYTF	-	TRBV2	TRBJ1-2	-	14
TGTGCCAGTAGTCTAGAGCGGGGGAGCACAGATACGCAGTATTTT	CASSLERGSTDTQYF	-	TRBV19	TRBJ2-3	TRBD2	15
TGTGCCAGTAGTGCCGAGAGGGGCTACACCTTC	CASSAERGYTF	-	TRBV19	TRBJ1-2	-	11
TGTGCCAGCTCCCGTACAGGGGGGAATTCACCCCTCCACTTT	CASSRTGGNSPLHF	-	TRBV18	TRBJ1-6	TRBD1	14
TGCGCCAGCCTGGGGGGTGGGGATGAGCAGTTCTTC	CASLGGGDEQFF	-	TRBV5-1	TRBJ2-1	-	12
TGTGCCAGCAGCCCCGGGAGATCTACAGACAATCAGCCCCAGCATTTT	CASSPGRSTDNQPQHF	once	TRBV7-9	TRBJ1-5	-	16
TGTGCCAGCAGCTCGGGCAAGGGGTTTCCCTATGGCTACACCTTC	CASSSGKGFPYGYTF	-	TRBV5-4	TRBJ1-2	-	15
TGTGCCAGCAGTGAAGCAAGCTACCTTGAAGCTTTCTTT	CASSEASYLEAFF	-	TRBV2	TRBJ1-1	-	13
TGTGCCAGCAGCCAAGGGGTTGGACATATGAACACTGAAGCTTTCTTT	CASSQGVGHMNTEAFF	-	TRBV14	TRBJ1-1	-	16
TGTGCCAGCAGTGAGACAGCCAATTCACCCCTCCACTTT	CASSETANSPLHF	-	TRBV6-1	TRBJ1-6	-	13
TGTGCCATCAGTGATTCGGTTGCCTATGGCTACACCTTC	CAISDSVAYGYTF	-	TRBV10-3	TRBJ1-2	-	13
TGTGCCAGCAGCAACAGTCCCGGGACTAGCGGGGAACGCAATGAGCAGTTCTTC	CASSNSPGTSGERNEQFF	-	TRBV21-1	TRBJ2-1	-	18
TGTGCCAGCAGCTTGGTTGGGGGCGGGGGATCCTACGAGCAGTACTTC	CASSLVGGGGSYEQYF	-	TRBV5-8	TRBJ2-7	-	16